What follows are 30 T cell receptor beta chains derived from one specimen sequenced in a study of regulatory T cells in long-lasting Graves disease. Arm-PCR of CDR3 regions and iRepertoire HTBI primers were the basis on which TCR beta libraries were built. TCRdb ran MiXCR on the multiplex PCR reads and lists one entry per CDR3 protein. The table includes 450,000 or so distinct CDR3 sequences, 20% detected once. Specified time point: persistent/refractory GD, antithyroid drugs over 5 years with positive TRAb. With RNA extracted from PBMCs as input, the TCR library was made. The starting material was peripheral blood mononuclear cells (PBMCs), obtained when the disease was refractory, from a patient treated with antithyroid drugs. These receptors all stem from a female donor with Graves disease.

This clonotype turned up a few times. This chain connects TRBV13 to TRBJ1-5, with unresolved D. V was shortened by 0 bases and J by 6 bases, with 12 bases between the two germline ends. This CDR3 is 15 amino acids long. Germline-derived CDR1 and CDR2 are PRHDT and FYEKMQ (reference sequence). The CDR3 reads CASSLGWARGQPQHF. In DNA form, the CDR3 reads TGTGCCAGCAGCTTAGGTTGGGCGCGGGGTCAGCCCCAGCATTTT. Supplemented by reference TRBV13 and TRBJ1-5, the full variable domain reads AAGVIQSPRHLIKEKRETATLKCYPIPRHDTVYWYQQGPGQDPQFLISFYEKMQSDKGSIPDRFSAQQFSDYHSELNMSSLELGDSALYFCASSLGWARGQPQHFGDGTRLSIL.

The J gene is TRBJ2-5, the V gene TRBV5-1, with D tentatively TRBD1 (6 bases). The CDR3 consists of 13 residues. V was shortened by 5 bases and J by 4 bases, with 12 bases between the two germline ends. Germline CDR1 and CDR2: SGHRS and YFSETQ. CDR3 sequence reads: CASRPGTIETQYF. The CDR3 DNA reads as TGCGCCAGCAGACCCGGGACAATAGAGACCCAGTACTTC.

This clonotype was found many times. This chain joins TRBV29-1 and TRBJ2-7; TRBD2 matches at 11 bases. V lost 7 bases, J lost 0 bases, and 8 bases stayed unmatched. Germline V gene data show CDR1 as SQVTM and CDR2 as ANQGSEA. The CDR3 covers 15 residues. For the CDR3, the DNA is TGCAGCGCCGGGACTAGCGGTATCAGCTCCTACGAGCAGTACTTC. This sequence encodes CSAGTSGISSYEQYF.

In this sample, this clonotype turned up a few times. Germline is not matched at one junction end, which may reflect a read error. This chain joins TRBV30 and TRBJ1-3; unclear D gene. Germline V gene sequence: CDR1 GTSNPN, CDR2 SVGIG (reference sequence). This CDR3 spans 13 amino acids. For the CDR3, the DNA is TGTGCCTGGAGTGTATCCGGATATTCTAACACCATATTT. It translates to CAWSVSGYSNTIF.

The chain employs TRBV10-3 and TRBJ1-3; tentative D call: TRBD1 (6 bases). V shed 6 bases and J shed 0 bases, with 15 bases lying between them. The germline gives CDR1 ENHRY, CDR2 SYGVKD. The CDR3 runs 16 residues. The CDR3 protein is CAIRPATGTSGNTIYF. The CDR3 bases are TGTGCCATCAGACCCGCCACAGGGACCTCTGGAAACACCATATATTTT.

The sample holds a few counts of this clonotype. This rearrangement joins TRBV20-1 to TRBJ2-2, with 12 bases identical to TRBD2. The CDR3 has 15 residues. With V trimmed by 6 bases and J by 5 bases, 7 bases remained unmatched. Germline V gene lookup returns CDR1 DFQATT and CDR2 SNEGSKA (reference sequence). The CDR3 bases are TGCAGTGCGATTACTAGCGGGAGGTCTACCGGGGAGCTGTTTTTT. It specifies CSAITSGRSTGELFF.

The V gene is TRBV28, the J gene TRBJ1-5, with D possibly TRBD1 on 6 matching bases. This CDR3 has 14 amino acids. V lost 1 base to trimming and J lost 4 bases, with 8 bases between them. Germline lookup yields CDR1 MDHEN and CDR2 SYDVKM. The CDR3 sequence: CASSLLGANQPQHF. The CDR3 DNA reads TGTGCCAGCAGTTTATTGGGGGCAAATCAGCCCCAGCATTTT.

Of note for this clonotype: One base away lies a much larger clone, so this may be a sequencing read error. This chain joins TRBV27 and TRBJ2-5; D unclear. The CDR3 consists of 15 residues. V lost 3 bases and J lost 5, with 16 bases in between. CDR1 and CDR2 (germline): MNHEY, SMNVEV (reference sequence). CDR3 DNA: TGTGCCAGCAGTTTGCTCGTAGGTCGGGTGGAGACCCAGTACTTC. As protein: CASSLLVGRVETQYF.

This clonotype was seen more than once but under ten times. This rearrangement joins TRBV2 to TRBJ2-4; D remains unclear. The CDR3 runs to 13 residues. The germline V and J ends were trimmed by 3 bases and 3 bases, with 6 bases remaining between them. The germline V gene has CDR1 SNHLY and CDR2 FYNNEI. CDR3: CASSEGSKNIQYF. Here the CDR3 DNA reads TGTGCCAGCAGTGAGGGAAGCAAAAACATTCAGTACTTC.

For the CDR3, the DNA is TGTGCCAGCAGCCAAGCCGAAGGAGCGGGAGGGCATCTCGAGCAGTACTTC. Protein: CASSQAEGAGGHLEQYF. The chain couples TRBV4-2 to TRBJ2-7; TRBD2 matches 10 bases. The CDR3 consists of 17 residues. Trimming at V came to 1 base and at J to 6 bases, leaving 12 bases not matched to a gene. CDR1 LGHNA and CDR2 YNFKEQ come from the germline V gene.

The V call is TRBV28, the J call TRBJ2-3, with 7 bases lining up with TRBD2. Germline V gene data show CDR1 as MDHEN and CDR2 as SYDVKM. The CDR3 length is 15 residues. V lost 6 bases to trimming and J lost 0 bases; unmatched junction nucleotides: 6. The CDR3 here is CASRDSGFSTDTQYF. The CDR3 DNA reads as TGTGCCAGCAGGGATAGCGGGTTTAGCACAGATACGCAGTATTTT. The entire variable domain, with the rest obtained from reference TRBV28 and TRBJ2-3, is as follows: DVKVTQSSRYLVKRTGEKVFLECVQDMDHENMFWYRQDPGLGLRLIYFSYDVKMKEKGDIPEGYSVSREKKERFSLILESASTNQTSMYLCASRDSGFSTDTQYFGPGTRLTVL.

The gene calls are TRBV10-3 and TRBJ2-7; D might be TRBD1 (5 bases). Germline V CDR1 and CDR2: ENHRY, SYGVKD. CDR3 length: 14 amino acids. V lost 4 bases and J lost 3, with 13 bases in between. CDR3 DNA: TGTGCCATCAGTGCTTCCGTGACAGACTACGAGCAGTACTTC. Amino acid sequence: CAISASVTDYEQYF.

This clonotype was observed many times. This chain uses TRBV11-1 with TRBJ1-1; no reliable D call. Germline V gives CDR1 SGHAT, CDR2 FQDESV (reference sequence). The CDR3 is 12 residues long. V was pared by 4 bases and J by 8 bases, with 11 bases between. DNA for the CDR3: TGTGCCAGCAGCTACTTGACGACGGAAGCTTTCTTT. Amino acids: CASSYLTTEAFF.

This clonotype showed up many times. CDR3 in DNA: TGTGCCAGCAGAAAACAGGCCTGGGGACACCAAGAGACCCAGTACTTC. Translating gives CASRKQAWGHQETQYF. The J gene is TRBJ2-5, the V gene TRBV2; D might be TRBD1 or TRBD2, each matching 5 bases. Germline-derived CDR1 and CDR2 are SNHLY and FYNNEI. The V gene lost 6 bases and the J gene lost 0 bases, with 17 bases spanning the gap. The CDR3 loop spans 16 amino acids. The full variable domain, its missing parts supplied by reference TRBV2 and TRBJ2-5, is EPEVTQTPSHQVTQMGQEVILRCVPISNHLYFYWYRQILGQKVEFLVSFYNNEISEKSEIFDDQFSVERPDGSNFTLKIRSTKLEDSAMYFCASRKQAWGHQETQYFGPGTRLLVL.

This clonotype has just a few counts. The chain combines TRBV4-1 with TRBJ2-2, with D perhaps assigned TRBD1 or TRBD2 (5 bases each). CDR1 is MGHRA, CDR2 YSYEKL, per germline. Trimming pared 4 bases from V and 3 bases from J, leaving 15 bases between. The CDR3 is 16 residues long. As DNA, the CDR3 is TGCGCCAGCAGCCGGGTTGGTGGGGGTGACACCGGGGAGCTGTTTTTT. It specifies CASSRVGGGDTGELFF.

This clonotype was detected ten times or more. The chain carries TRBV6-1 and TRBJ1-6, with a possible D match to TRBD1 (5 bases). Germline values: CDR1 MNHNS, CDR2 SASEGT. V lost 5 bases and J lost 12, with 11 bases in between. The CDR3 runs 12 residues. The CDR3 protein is CASSQTGGPLHF. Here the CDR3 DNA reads TGTGCCAGCAGTCAAACGGGGGGACCCCTCCACTTT.

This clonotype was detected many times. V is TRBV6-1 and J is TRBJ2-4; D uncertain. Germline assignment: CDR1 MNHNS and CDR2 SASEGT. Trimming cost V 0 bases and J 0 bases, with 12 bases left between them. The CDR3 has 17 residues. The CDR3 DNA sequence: TGTGCCAGCAGTGAAGCTGCTCCAATCCTAGCCAAAAACATTCAGTACTTC. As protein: CASSEAAPILAKNIQYF.

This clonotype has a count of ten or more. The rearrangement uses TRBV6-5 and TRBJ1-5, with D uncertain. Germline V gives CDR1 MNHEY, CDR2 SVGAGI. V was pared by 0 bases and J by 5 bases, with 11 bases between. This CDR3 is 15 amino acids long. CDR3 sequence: CASSYSSGVDQPQHF. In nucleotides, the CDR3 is TGTGCCAGCAGTTACTCTTCCGGGGTCGATCAGCCCCAGCATTTT.

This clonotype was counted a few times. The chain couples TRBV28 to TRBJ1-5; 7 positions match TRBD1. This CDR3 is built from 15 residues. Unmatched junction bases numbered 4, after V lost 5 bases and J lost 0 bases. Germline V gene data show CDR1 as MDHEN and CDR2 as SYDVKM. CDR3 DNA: TGTGCCAGCAGTATACAGGGGCCTAGCAATCAGCCCCAGCATTTT. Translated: CASSIQGPSNQPQHF.

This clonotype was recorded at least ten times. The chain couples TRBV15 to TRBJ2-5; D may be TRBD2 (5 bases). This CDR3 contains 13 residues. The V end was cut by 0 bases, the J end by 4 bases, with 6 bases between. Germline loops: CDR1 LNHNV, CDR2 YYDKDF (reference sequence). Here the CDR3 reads CATSRERVETQYF. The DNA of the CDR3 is TGTGCCACCAGCAGAGAGAGGGTAGAGACCCAGTACTTC.

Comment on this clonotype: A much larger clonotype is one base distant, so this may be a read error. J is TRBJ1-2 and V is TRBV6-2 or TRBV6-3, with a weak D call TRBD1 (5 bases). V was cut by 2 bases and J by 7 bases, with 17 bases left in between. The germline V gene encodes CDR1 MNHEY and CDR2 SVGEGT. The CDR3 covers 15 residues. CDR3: CASSYGLKGQGGYTF. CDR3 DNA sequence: TGTGCCAGCAGTTACGGTTTGAAGGGGCAAGGTGGCTACACCTTC.

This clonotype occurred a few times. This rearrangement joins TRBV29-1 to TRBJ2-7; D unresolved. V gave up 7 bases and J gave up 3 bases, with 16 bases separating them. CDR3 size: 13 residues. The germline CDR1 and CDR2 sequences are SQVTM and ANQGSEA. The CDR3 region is CSAGPGNHYEQYF. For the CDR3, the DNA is TGCAGCGCCGGTCCAGGTAACCACTACGAGCAGTACTTC.

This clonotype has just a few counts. CDR3 DNA: TGTGCCAGCAGCTCGCCCGAGTTCTACGAGCAGTACTTC. Translated, it gives CASSSPEFYEQYF. The chain joins TRBV7-6 to TRBJ2-7, with D hard to call. Germline-derived CDR1 and CDR2 are SGHVS and FNYEAQ. Trimming pared 4 bases from V and 3 bases from J, leaving 10 bases between. The CDR3 extends over 13 amino acids. Combining the CDR3 with reference TRBV7-6 and TRBJ2-7 gives the whole variable domain GAGVSQSPRYKVTKRGQDVALRCDPISGHVSLYWYRQALGQGPEFLTYFNYEAQQDKSGLPNDRFSAERPEGSISTLTIQRTEQRDSAMYRCASSSPEFYEQYFGPGTRLTVT.

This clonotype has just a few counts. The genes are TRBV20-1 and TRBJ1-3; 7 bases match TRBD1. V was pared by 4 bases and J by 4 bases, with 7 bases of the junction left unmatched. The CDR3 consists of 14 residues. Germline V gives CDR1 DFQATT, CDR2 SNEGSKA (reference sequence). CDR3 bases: TGCAGTGCTAAAACAGGGGCAACAGGAAACACCATATATTTT. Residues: CSAKTGATGNTIYF.

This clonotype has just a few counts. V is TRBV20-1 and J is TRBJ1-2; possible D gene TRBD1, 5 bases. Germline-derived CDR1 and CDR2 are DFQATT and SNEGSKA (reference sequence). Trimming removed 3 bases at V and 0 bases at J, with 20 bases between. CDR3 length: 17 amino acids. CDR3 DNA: TGCAGTGCTAGTGCCGAGGGGCTAACATCACCTAACTATGGCTACACCTTC. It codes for CSASAEGLTSPNYGYTF.

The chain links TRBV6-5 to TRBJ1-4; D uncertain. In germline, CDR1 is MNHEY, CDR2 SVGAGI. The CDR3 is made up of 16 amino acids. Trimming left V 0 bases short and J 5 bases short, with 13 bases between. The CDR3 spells CASSYSIRLTNEKLFF. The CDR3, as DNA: TGTGCCAGCAGTTACTCAATTCGACTAACAAATGAAAAACTGTTTTTT.

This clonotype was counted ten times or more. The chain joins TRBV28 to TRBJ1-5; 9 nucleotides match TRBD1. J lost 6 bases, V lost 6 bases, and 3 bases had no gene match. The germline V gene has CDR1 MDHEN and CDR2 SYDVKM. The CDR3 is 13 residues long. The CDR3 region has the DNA TGTGCCAGCAGCACAGGGGGCGTTCAGCCCCAGCATTTT. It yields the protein CASSTGGVQPQHF.

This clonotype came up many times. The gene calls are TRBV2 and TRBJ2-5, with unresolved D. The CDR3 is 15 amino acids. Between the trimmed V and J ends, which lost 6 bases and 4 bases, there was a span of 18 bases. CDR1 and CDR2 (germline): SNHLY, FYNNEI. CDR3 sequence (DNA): TGTGCCAGCAGCCAAATGACAAATTCGGGAGAGACCCAGTACTTC. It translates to CASSQMTNSGETQYF.

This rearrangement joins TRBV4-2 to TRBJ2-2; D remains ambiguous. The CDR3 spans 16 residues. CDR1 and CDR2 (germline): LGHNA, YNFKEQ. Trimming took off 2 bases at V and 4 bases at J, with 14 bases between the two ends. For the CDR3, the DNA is TGTGCCAGCAGCCAATCGATCGGAAGCGTCACCGGGGAGCTGTTTTTT. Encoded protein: CASSQSIGSVTGELFF.

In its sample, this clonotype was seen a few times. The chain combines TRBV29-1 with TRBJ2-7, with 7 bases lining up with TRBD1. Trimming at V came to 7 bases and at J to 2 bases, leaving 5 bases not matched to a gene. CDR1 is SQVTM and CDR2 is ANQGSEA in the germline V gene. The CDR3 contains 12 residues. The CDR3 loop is CSALGQTYEQYF. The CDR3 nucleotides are TGCAGCGCCCTGGGACAGACCTACGAGCAGTACTTC.